These 26 T cell receptor beta chains came from one sample sequenced in a study of beta chain features in type 1 diabetes. Of the isolated RNA, all was reverse transcribed, and so the sequenced material was expressed TCRB transcripts. TCRdb keeps only in-frame clones here, not all; method: immunoSEQ multiplex PCR. The profile covers under 450,000 clones, with around 14% appearing a single time and approximately 0.035% taken by the ten largest. Sequenced: naive CD4+ T cells from blood. Every receptor here comes from a man under 40 in good health.

This chain uses TRBV5-1 with TRBJ2-5; TRBD1 matches 10 bases. The CDR3 length is 14 residues. Germline V gives CDR1 SGHRS, CDR2 YFSETQ. The J segment lost 1 base and the V segment lost 5 bases, leaving 2 bases of the junction unmatched. The CDR3 loop reads CASSWTGGQETQYF. The CDR3 DNA is TGCGCCAGCAGTTGGACAGGGGGCCAAGAGACCCAGTACTTC.

The sample holds a few counts of this clone. The chain combines TRBV7-2 with TRBJ2-1, with a tentative D call TRBD2 (6 bases). Trimming removed 5 bases at V and 4 bases at J, with 12 bases between. The germline V gene has CDR1 SGHTA and CDR2 FQGNSA. This CDR3 comprises 14 residues. CDR3 sequence reads: CASSATRGYNEQFF. The CDR3 region has the DNA TGTGCCAGCAGCGCGACTAGAGGGTACAATGAGCAGTTCTTC.

This clone was found a few times. V is TRBV10-3 and J is TRBJ2-7; D not certain. V dropped 10 bases and J dropped 4 bases, with 17 bases sitting between them. Germline lookup yields CDR1 ENHRY and CDR2 SYGVKD. This CDR3 region has 13 residues. The CDR3 sequence: CATRLQVGYEQYF. The CDR3 nucleotides read TGTGCCACCCGTTTGCAGGTCGGGTACGAGCAGTACTTC.

This clone was observed a handful of times. The chain links TRBV6-6 to TRBJ1-2; D may be TRBD1 (6 bases). Germline V gene sequence: CDR1 MNHNY, CDR2 SVGAGI (reference sequence). V lost 7 bases and J 6 bases, leaving 15 bases between the germline ends. This CDR3 has 13 residues. CDR3 sequence reads: CASIPRGGDGYTF. The DNA for the CDR3 is TGTGCCAGCATCCCGCGTGGGGGCGATGGCTACACCTTC.

This clone was observed a few times. The rearrangement links TRBV29-1 to TRBJ1-2, with D perhaps matching TRBD1 (5 bases). Germline CDR1 SQVTM, CDR2 ANQGSEA. CDR3 size: 13 residues. V was pared by 0 bases and J by 5 bases, with 10 bases between. CDR3 in DNA: TGCAGCGTTGAAGACGCGGGGGTATATGGCTACACCTTC. Its translation is CSVEDAGVYGYTF.

The chain couples TRBV7-3 to TRBJ2-3; tentative D call: TRBD2 (6 bases). The CDR3 is 15 residues long. Trimming removed 0 bases at V and 2 bases at J, with 9 bases between. Germline CDR1 reads SGHTA; CDR2 reads FQGTGA. CDR3 sequence reads: CASSLTGGITDTQYF. CDR3 bases: TGTGCCAGCAGCTTAACTGGAGGGATCACAGATACGCAGTATTTT.

The chain joins TRBV4-3 to TRBJ2-5, with 7 bases aligning to TRBD1. Germline assignment: CDR1 LGHNA and CDR2 YSLEER. There are 14 residues in the CDR3. Trimming cost V 2 bases and J 9 bases; bases outside gene matches: 9. Here the CDR3 reads CASSQSRGRGSQYF. The CDR3 DNA follows: TGCGCCAGCAGCCAATCGAGGGGGCGCGGGTCCCAGTACTTC.

In this sample, this clone turned up a few times. The V gene is TRBV29-1, the J gene TRBJ1-1; perhaps TRBD1 as D (5 bases). The germline gives CDR1 SQVTM, CDR2 ANQGSEA. V lost 5 bases to trimming and J lost 1 base, with 14 bases between them. CDR3 length: 14 amino acids. The chain's CDR3 is CSVSRAGANTEAFF. The DNA for the CDR3 is TGCAGCGTTTCCAGGGCAGGTGCGAACACTGAAGCTTTCTTT. The complete variable domain, with remaining parts taken from reference TRBV29-1 and TRBJ1-1, reads SAVISQKPSRDICQRGTSLTIQCQVDSQVTMMFWYRQQPGQSLTLIATANQGSEATYESGFVIDKFPISRPNLTFSTLTVSNMSPEDSSIYLCSVSRAGANTEAFFGQGTRLTVV.

This clone has just a few counts. V usage is TRBV29-1 and J usage is TRBJ2-5; TRBD2 agrees at 8 bases. Germline assignment: CDR1 SQVTM and CDR2 ANQGSEA. This CDR3 spans 17 amino acids. V lost 4 bases and J lost 4; bases outside the gene matches: 17. CDR3 amino acids: CSVVWRGPGLGGETQYF. The CDR3 nucleotides read TGCAGCGTTGTATGGAGGGGCCCGGGACTAGGTGGAGAGACCCAGTACTTC.

This clone was seen more than once but under ten times. The rearrangement joins TRBV25-1 to TRBJ1-4; maybe TRBD1 (5 bases). Between the trimmed V and J ends, which lost 1 base and 0 bases, there was a span of 15 bases. The CDR3 spans 18 residues. CDR1 MGHDK and CDR2 SYGVNS come from the germline V gene. CDR3 protein: CASSESRGSFATNEKLFF. Written as DNA, the CDR3 is TGTGCCAGCAGTGAATCGAGGGGCAGCTTTGCAACTAATGAAAAACTGTTTTTT.

The rearrangement joins TRBV6-1 to TRBJ2-3, with TRBD2 matching over 8 bases. Germline trimming cut 4 bases from V and 0 bases from J; bases unmatched to any gene: 9. CDR3 length equals 17 residues. The germline gives CDR1 MNHNS, CDR2 SASEGT. The CDR3 nucleotides are TGTGCCAGCAGTGCTAGGGGTAGCGGGGCTAGCACAGATACGCAGTATTTT. Protein: CASSARGSGASTDTQYF.

This clone was detected only a few times. This chain connects TRBV7-9 to TRBJ2-7; no reliable D call. Germline values: CDR1 SEHNR, CDR2 FQNEAQ (reference sequence). The V end was cut by 5 bases, the J end by 7 bases, with 12 bases between. This CDR3 is built from 12 residues. In DNA, the CDR3 is TGTGCCAGCAGCCACCATATCTATGAGCAGTACTTC. This codes for CASSHHIYEQYF.

In this sample, this clone turned up a few times. The gene calls are TRBV7-9 and TRBJ2-1; 7 bases are a match to TRBD2. The ends lost 2 bases at V and 0 bases at J; junction bases unmatched: 10. CDR3 length equals 18 residues. Germline assignment: CDR1 SEHNR and CDR2 FQNEAQ (reference sequence). The CDR3 sequence: CASSLRETSAHSYNEQFF. Here the CDR3 DNA reads TGTGCCAGCAGCTTAAGGGAAACTAGCGCCCACTCCTACAATGAGCAGTTCTTC. Full variable domain (rest looked up from reference TRBV7-9 and TRBJ2-1): DTGVSQNPRHKITKRGQNVTFRCDPISEHNRLYWYRQTLGQGPEFLTYFQNEAQLEKSRLLSDRFSAERPKGSFSTLEIQRTEQGDSAMYLCASSLRETSAHSYNEQFFGPGTRLTVL.

This chain joins TRBV11-2 and TRBJ2-3, with a possible D match to TRBD2 (6 bases). Germline assignment: CDR1 SGHAT and CDR2 FQNNGV. With 1 base removed from V and 0 bases from J, the gap between germline ends came to 8 bases. The CDR3 has 15 amino acids. CDR3 residues: CASSLVLASTDTQYF. CDR3 in DNA: TGTGCCAGCAGCTTAGTACTAGCCAGCACAGATACGCAGTATTTT.

In this sample, this clone turned up a few times. This chain joins TRBV30 and TRBJ2-5; 10 bases are shared with TRBD2. V gave up 3 bases and J gave up 1 base; unmatched junction bases: 5. Germline V lookup: CDR1 GTSNPN, CDR2 SVGIG (reference sequence). The CDR3 runs 15 residues. The DNA of the CDR3 is TGTGCCTGGAGGTTAGGGACTAGCGTCCAAGAGACCCAGTACTTC. Protein: CAWRLGTSVQETQYF.

This chain joins TRBV11-2 and TRBJ2-1; 13 nucleotides match TRBD2. Germline CDR1 is SGHAT and CDR2 is FQNNGV. V was clipped by 4 bases and J by 2 bases; unmatched bases: 2. The CDR3 extends over 16 amino acids. CDR3 loop: CASSSLAGGPYNEQFF. CDR3 coding DNA: TGTGCCAGCAGCTCACTAGCGGGAGGGCCCTACAATGAGCAGTTCTTC.

This clone has just a few counts. For the CDR3, the DNA is TGTGCCAGCAGCGTAGGAGCAGAAGCGGGAGTTGGCCCCCAGTTCTTC. This encodes CASSVGAEAGVGPQFF. This chain connects TRBV9 to TRBJ2-1; 8 nucleotides align to TRBD2. The CDR3 consists of 16 residues. Germline V gene data show CDR1 as SGDLS and CDR2 as YYNGEE. The J segment lost 13 bases and the V segment lost 0 bases, leaving 15 bases of the junction unmatched. The complete variable domain, with remaining parts taken from reference TRBV9 and TRBJ2-1, reads DSGVTQTPKHLITATGQRVTLRCSPRSGDLSVYWYQQSLDQGLQFLIQYYNGEERAKGNILERFSAQQFPDLHSELNLSSLELGDSALYFCASSVGAEAGVGPQFFGPGTRLTVL.

The chain is built from TRBV6-5 and TRBJ1-2; D not resolved. Germline CDR1 reads MNHEY; CDR2 reads SVGAGI. The length of the CDR3 is 14 residues. Trimming shortened V by 5 bases and J by 4 bases, and 14 bases separated the two germline ends. The CDR3 DNA is TGTGCCAGCAGTCGGGCAGGCCTCCCCTATGGCTACACCTTC. Residues: CASSRAGLPYGYTF.

V is TRBV6-5 and J is TRBJ2-5; no definite D call. CDR3 length: 12 residues. V was clipped by 4 bases and J by 5 bases, with 8 bases between them. Germline V gives CDR1 MNHEY, CDR2 SVGAGI. This CDR3 is CASSSRVETQYF. The CDR3 nucleotides are TGTGCCAGCAGTTCCAGAGTTGAGACCCAGTACTTC.

Only a few counts were recorded for this clone. This chain links TRBV30 with TRBJ2-3; no clear D. The germline V gene encodes CDR1 GTSNPN and CDR2 SVGIG (reference sequence). The CDR3 is 15 residues long. V was clipped by 0 bases and J by 1 base, with 11 bases between them. Written as DNA, the CDR3 is TGTGCCTGGAGTGTGTTGTCTAGGGGCACAGATACGCAGTATTTT. It translates to CAWSVLSRGTDTQYF.

The chain links TRBV4-3 to TRBJ1-2; D gene uncertain. Per germline, CDR1 LGHNA and CDR2 YSLEER. Trimming cost V 0 bases and J 8 bases, with 13 bases left between them. The CDR3 length is 14 residues. CDR3 residues: CASSQDLLGGGYTF. CDR3 nucleotide sequence: TGCGCCAGCAGCCAAGATTTGCTAGGCGGGGGCTACACCTTC.

The chain couples TRBV27 to TRBJ1-2; D might be TRBD1 (5 bases). This CDR3 comprises 13 residues. Germline CDR1 MNHEY, CDR2 SMNVEV (reference sequence). V was shortened by 6 bases and J by 7 bases, with 15 bases between the two germline ends. The CDR3 bases are TGTGCCAGCAGGTTGGCGGGGACGGGTGGCTACACCTTC. It codes for CASRLAGTGGYTF.

This clone was seen a few times. The CDR3 loop is CASSGSLAGSQETQYF. CDR3 in DNA: TGTGCCAGCAGCGGGTCGCTAGCGGGGAGCCAAGAGACCCAGTACTTC. The genes are TRBV9 and TRBJ2-5; 9 bases fit TRBD2. With V trimmed by 3 bases and J by 1 base, 7 bases remained unmatched. Germline V gene data show CDR1 as SGDLS and CDR2 as YYNGEE. This CDR3 has 16 amino acids.

The chain links TRBV7-2 to TRBJ2-1; no clear D gene. The V gene's germline CDR1 is SGHTA and CDR2 FQGNSA. The CDR3 is 13 amino acids. The ends were cut back, 5 bases at V and 8 bases at J, with 13 bases in the middle. CDR3 sequence reads: CASSKMWVDEQFF. In nucleotides, the CDR3 is TGTGCCAGCAGCAAAATGTGGGTTGATGAGCAGTTCTTC.

The sample holds a few counts of this clone. This rearrangement joins TRBV7-2 to TRBJ2-5; D remains ambiguous. The CDR3 has 13 residues. Germline V CDR1 and CDR2: SGHTA, FQGNSA. Deletions cut 2 bases from V and 9 bases from J, with 13 bases between. CDR3 in DNA: TGTGCCAGCAGCTTATACGAGGACGACGCCCAGTACTTC. It translates to CASSLYEDDAQYF. Full variable domain (remainder filled in from reference TRBV7-2 and TRBJ2-5): GAGVSQSPSNKVTEKGKDVELRCDPISGHTALYWYRQSLGQGLEFLIYFQGNSAPDKSGLPSDRFSAERTGGSVSTLTIQRTQQEDSAVYLCASSLYEDDAQYFGPGTRLLVL.

V usage is TRBV10-3 and J usage is TRBJ1-5; D is uncertain. CDR3 length: 13 residues. The V end lost 0 bases, the J end lost 5 bases, and 5 bases lay between the germline ends. Germline CDR1 is ENHRY and CDR2 is SYGVKD. CDR3 nucleotides: TGTGCCATCAGTGAGTCAGCGGATCAGCCCCAGCATTTT. It codes for CAISESADQPQHF.